This TCR beta chain came from a study of shared clonotypes between healthy human individuals. Healthy HIV-negative adults with no recent acute infections or vaccinations were recruited as donors. The assay used deep level. Profiled with immunoSEQ multiplex PCR; TCRdb holds only in-frame clones, not every one. The sample lists about 2.5 million clones; 92% were seen once. With V trimmed by 4 bases and J by 6 bases, 12 bases remained unmatched. The V gene's germline CDR1 is MDHEN and CDR2 SYDVKM. The CDR3 has 15 amino acids. This TCR came from a man aged 18-30 years in good health. Some clones in this sample may be carry-over from other donors' samples. The chain uses TRBV28 and TRBJ2-7; 7 bases are a match to TRBD2. The specimen sequenced was naive CD4+ T cells from PBMCs. The subset is: CD45RA+ positively selected. CDR3 sequence: CASSSERAGRTEQYF. CDR3 sequence (DNA): TGTGCCAGCAGTTCCGAAAGAGCGGGACGTACCGAGCAGTACTTC.